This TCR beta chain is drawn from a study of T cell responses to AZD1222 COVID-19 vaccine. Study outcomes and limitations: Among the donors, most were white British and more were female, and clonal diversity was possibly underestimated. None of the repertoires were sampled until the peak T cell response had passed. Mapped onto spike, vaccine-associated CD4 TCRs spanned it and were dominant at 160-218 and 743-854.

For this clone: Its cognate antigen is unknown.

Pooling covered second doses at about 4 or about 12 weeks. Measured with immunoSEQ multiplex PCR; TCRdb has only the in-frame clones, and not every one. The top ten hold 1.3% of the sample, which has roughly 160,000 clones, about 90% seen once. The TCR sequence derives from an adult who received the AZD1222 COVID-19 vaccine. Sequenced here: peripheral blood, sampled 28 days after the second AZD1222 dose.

The CDR3 coding sequence is TGTGCCAGCAGCCCCGGGAGGGCCTCTGGGGCCAACGTCCTGACTTTC. This gives the protein CASSPGRASGANVLTF. The chain uses TRBV13 and TRBJ2-6, with 8 bases identical to TRBD2. Looked up from germline, CDR1 is PRHDT and CDR2 is FYEKMQ (reference sequence). There are 16 residues in the CDR3. The trim removed 5 bases at V and 0 bases at J, leaving 3 bases unmatched.